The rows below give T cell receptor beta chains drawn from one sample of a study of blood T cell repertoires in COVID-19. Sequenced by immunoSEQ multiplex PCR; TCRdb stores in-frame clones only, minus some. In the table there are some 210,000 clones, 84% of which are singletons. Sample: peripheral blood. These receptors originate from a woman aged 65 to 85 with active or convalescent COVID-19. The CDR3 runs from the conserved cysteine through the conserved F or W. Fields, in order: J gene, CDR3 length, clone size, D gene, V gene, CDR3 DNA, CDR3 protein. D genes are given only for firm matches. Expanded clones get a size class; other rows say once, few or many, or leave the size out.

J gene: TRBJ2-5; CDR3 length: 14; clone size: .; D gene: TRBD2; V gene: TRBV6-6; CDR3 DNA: TGTGCCAGCAAGGACGGGAGGATGCGAGAGACCCAGTACTTC; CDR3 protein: CASKDGRMRETQYF
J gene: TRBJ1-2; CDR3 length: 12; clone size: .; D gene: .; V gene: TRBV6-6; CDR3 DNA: TGTGCCAGCAGTCCTCCCGGGAATGGCTACACCTTC; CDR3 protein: CASSPPGNGYTF
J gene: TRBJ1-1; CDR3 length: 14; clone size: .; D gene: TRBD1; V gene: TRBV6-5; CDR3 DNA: TGTGCCAGCAGAGGACAGGGGTTGGGCACTGAAGCTTTCTTT; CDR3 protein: CASRGQGLGTEAFF
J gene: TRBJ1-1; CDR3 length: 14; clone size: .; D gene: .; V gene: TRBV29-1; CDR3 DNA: TGCAGCGTCCGCTACAGGGAACGGAACACTGAAGCTTTCTTT; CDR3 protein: CSVRYRERNTEAFF
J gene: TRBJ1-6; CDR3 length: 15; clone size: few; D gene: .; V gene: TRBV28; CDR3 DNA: TGTGCCAGCAGATCTCAGGGTCGAGTAGAGTCACCCCTCCACTTT; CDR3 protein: CASRSQGRVESPLHF
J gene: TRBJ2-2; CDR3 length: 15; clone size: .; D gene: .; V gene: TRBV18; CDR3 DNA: TGTGCCAGCTCCCTGGCCAGGGGAAACACCGGGGAGCTGTTTTTT; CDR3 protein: CASSLARGNTGELFF
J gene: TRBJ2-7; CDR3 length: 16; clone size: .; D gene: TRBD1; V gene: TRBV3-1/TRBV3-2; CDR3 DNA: TGTGCCAGCAGCCAAGTGGGACAGGCGACTTCCTACGAGCAGTACTTC; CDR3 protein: CASSQVGQATSYEQYF
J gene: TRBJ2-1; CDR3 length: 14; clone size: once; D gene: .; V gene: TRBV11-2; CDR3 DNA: TGTGCCAGCAGCTCCGTCCGGGGGAAGGTTGAGCAGTTCTTC; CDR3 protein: CASSSVRGKVEQFF
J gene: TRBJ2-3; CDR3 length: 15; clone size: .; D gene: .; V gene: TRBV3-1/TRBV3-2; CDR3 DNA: TGTGCCAGCACGTCAGTGGGGGAGGGGGGGGATACGCAGTATTTT; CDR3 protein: CASTSVGEGGDTQYF
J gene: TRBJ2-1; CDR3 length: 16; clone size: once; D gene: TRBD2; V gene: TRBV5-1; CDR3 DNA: TGCGCCAGCAACCGACTAGCGGGAGGGTTATACAATGAGCAGTTCTTC; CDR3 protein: CASNRLAGGLYNEQFF
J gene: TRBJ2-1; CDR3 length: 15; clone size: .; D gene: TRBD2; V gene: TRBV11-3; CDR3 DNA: TGTGCCAGCAGCTTTAGCGGGACGACCTACAATGAGCAGTTCTTC; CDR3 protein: CASSFSGTTYNEQFF
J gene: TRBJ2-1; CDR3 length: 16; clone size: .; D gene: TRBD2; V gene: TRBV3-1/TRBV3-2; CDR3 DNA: TGTGCCAGCAGCCAAGTGCGACTAGCGGGAGAGGGTGAGCAGTTCTTC; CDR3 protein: CASSQVRLAGEGEQFF
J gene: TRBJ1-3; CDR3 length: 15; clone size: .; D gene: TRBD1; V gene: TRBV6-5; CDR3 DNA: TGTGCCAGCAGTTATGGGACAGGTGGTGGAAACACCATATATTTT; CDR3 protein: CASSYGTGGGNTIYF
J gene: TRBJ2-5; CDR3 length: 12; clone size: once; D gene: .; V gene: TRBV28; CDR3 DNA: TGTGCCTCACGGGACTACCAAGAGACCCAGTACTTC; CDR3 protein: CASRDYQETQYF
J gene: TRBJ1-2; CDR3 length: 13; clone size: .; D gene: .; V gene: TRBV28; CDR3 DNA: TGTGCCAGCATCCCGGGGGGGGTTGGCGGCTACACCTTC; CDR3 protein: CASIPGGVGGYTF
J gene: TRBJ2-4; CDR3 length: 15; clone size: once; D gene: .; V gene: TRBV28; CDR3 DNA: TGTGCCAGCAGTTTGTACGGGGGGCTCCGGTACATTCAGTACTTC; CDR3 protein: CASSLYGGLRYIQYF
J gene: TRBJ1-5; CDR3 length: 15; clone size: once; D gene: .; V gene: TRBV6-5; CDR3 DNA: TGTGCCAGCAGTAGAGGGAGGGTGAGCAATCAGCCCCAGCATTTT; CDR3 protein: CASSRGRVSNQPQHF